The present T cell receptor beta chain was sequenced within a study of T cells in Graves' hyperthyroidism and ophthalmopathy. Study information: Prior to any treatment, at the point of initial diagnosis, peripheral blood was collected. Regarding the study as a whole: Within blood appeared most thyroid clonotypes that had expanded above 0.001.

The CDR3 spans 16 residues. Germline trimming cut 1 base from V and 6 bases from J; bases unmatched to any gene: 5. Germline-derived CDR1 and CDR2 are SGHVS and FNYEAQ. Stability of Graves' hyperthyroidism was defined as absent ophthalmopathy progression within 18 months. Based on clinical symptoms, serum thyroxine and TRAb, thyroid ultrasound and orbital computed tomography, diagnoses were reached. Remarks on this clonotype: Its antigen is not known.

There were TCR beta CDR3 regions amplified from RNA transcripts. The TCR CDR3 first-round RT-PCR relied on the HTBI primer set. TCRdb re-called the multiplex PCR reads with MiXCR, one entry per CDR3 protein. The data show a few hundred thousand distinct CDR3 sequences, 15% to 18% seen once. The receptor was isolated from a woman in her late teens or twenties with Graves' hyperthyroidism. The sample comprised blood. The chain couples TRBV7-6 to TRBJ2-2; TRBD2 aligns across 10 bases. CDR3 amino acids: CASSLEAGGSSGELFF. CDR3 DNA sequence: TGTGCCAGCAGCTTAGAAGCGGGAGGGTCGTCCGGGGAGCTGTTTTTT.